This T cell receptor beta chain was captured in a study of cytomegalovirus exposure and HLA in healthy donors. There are 15 residues in the CDR3. With 1 base removed from V and 7 bases from J, the gap between germline ends came to 13 bases. Germline lookup yields CDR1 MNHEY and CDR2 SMNVEV (reference sequence). Amplification used 60 Vbeta primers and 13 Jbeta primers. TCRdb's table, derived via immunoSEQ multiplex PCR, lists solely in-frame clones and lacks some. The repertoire includes 110,000 to 150,000 clones, roughly 72% of them detected once, and approximately 2% sits in the top ten. The chain carries TRBV27 and TRBJ1-4; possibly TRBD1 for D (5 bases). The receptor's source is a man aged 35 to 55 in good health and CMV-seronegative. The material sequenced was PBMCs. CDR3: CASSLLGGTGEKLFF. The CDR3 nucleotides are TGTGCCAGCAGTTTATTGGGGGGGACGGGTGAAAAACTGTTTTTT.